These 21 T cell receptor beta chains originate from one sample sequenced in a study of post-analysis software for immune sequencing data. Study-level findings and limits: Patients used about five TRBV segments, including TRBV5-6, TRBV5-1 and TRBV20-1, more often than controls.

Libraries were made from TCR beta cDNA, and they carried unique molecular identifiers. From the PCR reads, TCRdb called clonotypes with MiXCR, one entry per CDR3 protein. The sample carries roughly 800,000 distinct CDR3 sequences, approximately 50% recorded once. Their cognate antigens are unknown. The sequencing input was blood. The receptor source for this set is a girl aged 10 to 17 with multiple sclerosis.

The V and J genes are TRBV15 and TRBJ2-6, with D possibly TRBD2 on 5 matching bases. V dropped 1 base and J dropped 15 bases, with 16 bases sitting between them. The CDR3 has 14 residues. The germline V gene encodes CDR1 LNHNV and CDR2 YYDKDF (reference sequence). CDR3 in amino acids: CATSRGGPVQTLTF. DNA of the CDR3: TGTGCCACCAGCAGAGGAGGGCCCGTACAAACCCTGACTTTC.

The chain is built from TRBV29-1 and TRBJ1-2; 7 positions match TRBD1. The trim removed 7 bases at V and 6 bases at J, leaving 14 bases unmatched. Germline V gene data show CDR1 as SQVTM and CDR2 as ANQGSEA. This CDR3 comprises 14 residues. This CDR3 reads CSATPWKGANGYTF. The CDR3 region has the DNA TGCAGCGCAACACCCTGGAAGGGGGCGAATGGCTACACCTTC.

The rearrangement uses TRBV19 and TRBJ2-4; D uncertain. The length of the CDR3 is 13 residues. The germline CDR1 and CDR2 sequences are LNHDA and SQIVND (reference sequence). Between the trimmed V and J ends, which lost 3 bases and 7 bases, there was a span of 10 bases. The CDR3 sequence: CASSILNGNIQYF. CDR3 in DNA: TGTGCCAGTAGTATCCTGAATGGGAACATTCAGTACTTC. Full variable domain (outside the CDR3, taken from reference TRBV19 and TRBJ2-4): DGGITQSPKYLFRKEGQNVTLSCEQNLNHDAMYWYRQDPGQGLRLIYYSQIVNDFQKGDIAEGYSVSREKKESFPLTVTSAQKNPTAFYLCASSILNGNIQYFGAGTRLSVL.

This chain uses TRBV5-1 with TRBJ2-3; D is tentatively TRBD1 or TRBD2 (5 bases each). The CDR3 runs 15 residues. Germline V gene data show CDR1 as SGHRS and CDR2 as YFSETQ. The V end was cut by 3 bases, the J end by 5 bases, with 16 bases between. Written as DNA, the CDR3 is TGCGCCAGCAGCTCGGGCCGGAATGGGGGAGATACGCAGTATTTT. It translates to CASSSGRNGGDTQYF.

The chain joins TRBV25-1 to TRBJ2-7; TRBD1 agrees at 7 bases. The ends lost 6 bases at V and 3 bases at J; junction bases unmatched: 5. The CDR3 extends over 13 amino acids. Germline CDR1 and CDR2: MGHDK and SYGVNS. CDR3 DNA sequence: TGTGCCAGCAGCAAGACAGGGATCTACGAGCAGTACTTC. It encodes CASSKTGIYEQYF.

This chain links TRBV6-1 with TRBJ1-6, with a weak D call TRBD1 (6 bases). V lost 7 bases and J 5 bases, leaving 12 bases between the germline ends. Germline CDR1 is MNHNS and CDR2 is SASEGT. The CDR3 runs to 14 residues. Here the CDR3 DNA reads TGTGCCAGCAAGACAGGATTAGATAATTCACCCCTCCACTTT. Translated, it gives CASKTGLDNSPLHF.

A few counts support this clonotype. The V and J genes are TRBV12-3 or TRBV12-4 and TRBJ2-1; 8 positions match TRBD2. V lost 5 bases to trimming and J lost 8 bases; unmatched junction nucleotides: 8. The CDR3 has 14 residues. CDR3 residues: CASSPRGGRYEQFF. CDR3 sequence (DNA): TGTGCCAGCAGTCCACGGGGGGGCCGGTATGAGCAGTTCTTC.

The V and J genes are TRBV6-5 and TRBJ2-7; D is perhaps TRBD1 or TRBD2 (6 bases each). Trimming left V 2 bases short and J 6 bases short, with 20 bases between. This CDR3 is 16 amino acids long. The germline CDR1 and CDR2 sequences are MNHEY and SVGAGI. The DNA of the CDR3 is TGTGCCAGCAGTTACCCCAAAGGGGGGATCAGTGGCGAGCAGTACTTC. Amino acids: CASSYPKGGISGEQYF.

The chain joins TRBV12-3 or TRBV12-4 to TRBJ2-3; 8 nucleotides line up with TRBD1. V lost 3 bases to trimming and J lost 5 bases; unmatched junction nucleotides: 10. There are 16 residues in the CDR3. The CDR3 DNA reads TGTGCCAGCAGTTTTGCCGCCAGGGGGCAAGTAGATACGCAGTATTTT. Amino acid sequence: CASSFAARGQVDTQYF.

This clonotype has just a few counts. The chain joins TRBV13 to TRBJ2-7; D possibly corresponds to TRBD1 (6 bases). This CDR3 region has 16 residues. From germline, CDR1 is PRHDT and CDR2 FYEKMQ (reference sequence). Trimming cost V 5 bases and J 0 bases, with 17 bases left between them. CDR3: CASSVRPGESSYEQYF. The CDR3 nucleotides are TGTGCCAGCAGCGTTAGGCCAGGGGAGTCCTCCTACGAGCAGTACTTC.

This clonotype was detected only a few times. The chain employs TRBV12-3 or TRBV12-4 and TRBJ2-7, with D maybe TRBD2 (7 bases). CDR3 length: 15 amino acids. With 3 bases removed from V and 4 bases from J, the gap between germline ends came to 16 bases. The CDR3, as DNA: TGTGCCAGCAGTTTCGCGGGGGCCGGAATATACGAGCAGTACTTC. Its protein is CASSFAGAGIYEQYF.

This clonotype has a handful of counts. This chain uses TRBV20-1 with TRBJ2-1; the D gene could be TRBD1 or TRBD2 (6 bases each). V lost 5 bases to trimming and J lost 10 bases, with 24 bases between them. The germline CDR1 and CDR2 sequences are DFQATT and SNEGSKA (reference sequence). CDR3 length: 15 amino acids. The CDR3 nucleotides read TGCAGTGCTTTCCCCTCCGGGGGCTCCCCACGAGAGCAGTTCTTC. Translating gives CSAFPSGGSPREQFF.

J is TRBJ2-1 and V is TRBV25-1, with D possibly TRBD2 on 6 matching bases. The end of the DNA fits TRBJ2-7 better, so the J call may be wrong. The CDR3 covers 15 residues. Germline loops: CDR1 MGHDK, CDR2 SYGVNS. CDR3 bases: TGTGCCAGCAGCGTTGACGGGGGTTTATACAATGAGCAGTACTTC. Translating it yields CASSVDGGLYNEQYF.

This rearrangement joins TRBV20-1 to TRBJ2-7; no definite D call. The V and J ends lost 3 bases and 2 bases respectively, with 11 bases between them. The CDR3 has 13 amino acids. The V gene's germline CDR1 is DFQATT and CDR2 SNEGSKA (reference sequence). For the CDR3, the DNA is TGCAGTGCTAGTAAAGGAGAGGCCTACGAGCAGTACTTC. Its translation: CSASKGEAYEQYF.

The gene calls are TRBV6-6 and TRBJ2-3; D not certain. Germline-derived CDR1 and CDR2 are MNHNY and SVGAGI (reference sequence). V gave up 2 bases and J gave up 8 bases, with 11 bases separating them. The CDR3 totals 13 residues. CDR3 DNA: TGTGCCAGCAGTTACAGGGTAGTTATTACGCAGTATTTT. This encodes CASSYRVVITQYF.

The rearrangement links TRBV9 to TRBJ2-7; 8 bases line up with TRBD1. Germline assignment: CDR1 SGDLS and CDR2 YYNGEE. Trimming removed 4 bases from V and 5 bases from J; junction bases left unmatched: 11. The CDR3 is made up of 15 amino acids. The CDR3 region has the DNA TGTGCCAGCAGCTCCCAGTCAGGGGGCGTCGACGAGCAGTACTTC. It translates to CASSSQSGGVDEQYF.

This clonotype was counted a few times. The genes are TRBV12-3 or TRBV12-4 and TRBJ1-2; possibly TRBD1 for D (6 bases). Trimming took 5 bases from V and 3 from J, leaving 13 bases between them. CDR3 length: 14 residues. CDR3 sequence (DNA): TGTGCCAGCAGTCCGTTACAGGGTCACTATGGCTACACCTTC. Translated: CASSPLQGHYGYTF.

This clonotype occurred a few times. The chain joins TRBV29-1 to TRBJ2-3, with D possibly TRBD2 on 6 matching bases. V shed 7 bases and J shed 3 bases, with 14 bases lying between them. The CDR3 has 13 amino acids. Germline CDR1 reads SQVTM; CDR2 reads ANQGSEA. The CDR3 loop reads CSGSGGVTDTQYF. The CDR3 nucleotides read TGCAGCGGATCCGGGGGAGTGACAGATACGCAGTATTTT.

The V gene is TRBV11-2, the J gene TRBJ2-3; D is perhaps TRBD1 or TRBD2 (5 bases each). The V end was cut by 5 bases, the J end by 0 bases, with 12 bases between. From germline, CDR1 is SGHAT and CDR2 FQNNGV. The CDR3 totals 15 residues. CDR3 nucleotide sequence: TGTGCCAGCAGCCCGATCGGGGACAGCACAGATACGCAGTATTTT. Its protein product is CASSPIGDSTDTQYF.

The chain employs TRBV5-1 and TRBJ2-1; D may be TRBD1 (6 bases). Trimming left V 0 bases short and J 0 bases short, with 13 bases between. The CDR3 is 17 residues long. The germline V gene encodes CDR1 SGHRS and CDR2 YFSETQ. Here the CDR3 reads CASSLGSDRFSYNEQFF. The CDR3 bases are TGCGCCAGCAGCTTGGGGTCGGACAGATTCTCCTACAATGAGCAGTTCTTC.

The chain employs TRBV10-3 and TRBJ1-1, with D hard to call. Germline V gives CDR1 ENHRY, CDR2 SYGVKD. Between the trimmed V and J ends, which lost 6 bases and 2 bases, there was a span of 4 bases. The CDR3 is made up of 11 amino acids. In DNA, the CDR3 is TGTGCCATCAGCAGTAACACTGAAGCTTTCTTT. Its protein is CAISSNTEAFF.